This TCR beta chain was recovered during a study of blood T cells in healthy people across ages. The study, taken as a whole, reports: Expanded clonotype changes were possibly confounded by unknown donor CMV status.

Total RNA amounts of at least 6 micrograms were extracted per sample. The authors ran a second PCR of about 7 to 12 cycles using a sample-barcoded 5' primer and a J-beta primer mix. MiXCR was run by TCRdb on the 5' RACE reads, yielding one entry per CDR3 protein. The table shows 550,000 to 700,000 distinct CDR3 sequences, with 27% occurring only once. The CDR3 covers 13 residues. Trimming took off 6 bases at V and 5 bases at J, with 13 bases between the two ends. This clonotype was detected a few times. Its antigen is as yet unknown. Sequencing input: blood. J is TRBJ1-1 and V is TRBV12-3 or TRBV12-4; D not resolved. This clonotype was sampled from a woman aged 70-85 years in good health. The CDR3 region is CASRIRSNTEAFF. CDR3 DNA: TGTGCCAGCAGGATCAGGAGTAATACTGAAGCTTTCTTT.